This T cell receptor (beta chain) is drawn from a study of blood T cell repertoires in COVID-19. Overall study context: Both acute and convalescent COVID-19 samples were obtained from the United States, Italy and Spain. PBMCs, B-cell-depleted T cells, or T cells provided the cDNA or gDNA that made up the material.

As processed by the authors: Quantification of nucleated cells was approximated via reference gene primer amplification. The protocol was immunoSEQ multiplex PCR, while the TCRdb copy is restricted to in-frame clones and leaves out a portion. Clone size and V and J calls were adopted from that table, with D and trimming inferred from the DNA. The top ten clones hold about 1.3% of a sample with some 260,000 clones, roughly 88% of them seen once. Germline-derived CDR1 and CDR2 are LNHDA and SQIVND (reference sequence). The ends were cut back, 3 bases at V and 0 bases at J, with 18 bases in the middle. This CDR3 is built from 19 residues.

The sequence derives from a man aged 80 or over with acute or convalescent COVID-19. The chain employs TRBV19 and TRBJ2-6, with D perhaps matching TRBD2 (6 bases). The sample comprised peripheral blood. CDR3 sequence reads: CASSMSSGVLTSGANVLTF. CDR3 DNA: TGTGCCAGTAGTATGTCTTCGGGGGTCCTTACCTCTGGGGCCAACGTCCTGACTTTC.